The 30 T cell receptor beta chains reported below all come from one sample, sequenced in a study of cytomegalovirus exposure and HLA in healthy donors. It was with 60 Vbeta and 13 Jbeta primers that the PCR ran. Generated by immunoSEQ multiplex PCR, the TCRdb table keeps only in-frame clones and is missing some. The sample includes 150,000 to 200,000 clones, roughly 77% of them seen just once. The sequencing input was PBMCs. Receptors were obtained from a woman in her forties or fifties in good health and CMV-seronegative.

In its sample, this clone was seen a few times. The chain uses TRBV4-3 and TRBJ2-6, with 10 bases identical to TRBD1. Germline V lookup: CDR1 LGHNA, CDR2 YSLEER. V lost 4 bases and J lost 4; bases outside the gene matches: 13. CDR3 length: 19 residues. CDR3 protein: CASSPYLTGGRKGANVLTF. The CDR3 region has the DNA TGCGCCAGCAGCCCCTACTTGACAGGGGGCAGGAAAGGGGCCAACGTCCTGACTTTC.

The chain is built from TRBV19 and TRBJ1-2; D uncertain. V lost 4 bases and J lost 4, with 10 bases in between. The CDR3 sequence is 13 residues long. The germline CDR1 and CDR2 sequences are LNHDA and SQIVND (reference sequence). As DNA, the CDR3 is TGTGCCAGTAGTAACAGAGATTTCTATGGCTACACCTTC. It codes for CASSNRDFYGYTF.

The rearrangement joins TRBV5-6 to TRBJ1-1, with D possibly matching TRBD1 (6 bases). The CDR3 spans 12 residues. CDR1 SGHDT and CDR2 YYEEEE come from the germline V gene. V lost 4 bases and J lost 8, with 12 bases in between. CDR3 protein: CASSPDQGEAFF. CDR3 DNA: TGTGCCAGCAGCCCCGACCAGGGGGAAGCTTTCTTT.

J is TRBJ1-5 and V is TRBV7-2; 9 bases are a match to TRBD1. This CDR3 region has 14 residues. Losses at the gene ends were 6 bases for V and 4 bases for J; bases not matched to a gene: 4. From germline, CDR1 is SGHTA and CDR2 FQGNSA. CDR3 bases: TGTGCCAGCAGGGACAGGGGACCTAATCAGCCCCAGCATTTT. Translation gives CASRDRGPNQPQHF. The complete variable domain, with remaining parts taken from reference TRBV7-2 and TRBJ1-5, reads GAGVSQSPSNKVTEKGKDVELRCDPISGHTALYWYRQSLGQGLEFLIYFQGNSAPDKSGLPSDRFSAERTGGSVSTLTIQRTQQEDSAVYLCASRDRGPNQPQHFGDGTRLSIL.

V usage is TRBV6-1 and J usage is TRBJ2-2; 8 bases are shared with TRBD1. The CDR3 runs to 15 residues. Trimming took 5 bases from V and 5 from J; bases not matched to a gene: 7. The germline CDR1 and CDR2 sequences are MNHNS and SASEGT. The CDR3 sequence is CASSFRTGRTGELFF. The CDR3 DNA reads TGTGCCAGCAGTTTTAGGACAGGGCGGACCGGGGAGCTGTTTTTT.

J is TRBJ1-2 and V is TRBV4-3; 8 nucleotides line up with TRBD1. Trimming removed 1 base from V and 5 bases from J; junction bases left unmatched: 15. The CDR3 is made up of 18 amino acids. The germline CDR1 and CDR2 sequences are LGHNA and YSLEER. For the CDR3, the DNA is TGCGCCAGCAGCCAAGGGTCCCGGACAGGGAGGGATCTTTATGGCTACACCTTC. This codes for CASSQGSRTGRDLYGYTF.

V gene TRBV27 combines with J gene TRBJ2-5; the D gene is possibly TRBD1 (5 bases). This CDR3 contains 12 residues. Between the trimmed V and J ends, which lost 4 bases and 5 bases, there was a span of 8 bases. Germline-derived CDR1 and CDR2 are MNHEY and SMNVEV (reference sequence). CDR3 sequence: CASSSRGETQYF. The CDR3 DNA sequence: TGTGCCAGCAGTTCAAGGGGCGAGACCCAGTACTTC.

This chain joins TRBV7-6 and TRBJ2-5; 16 nucleotides line up with TRBD2. This CDR3 is 18 amino acids long. The ends lost 5 bases at V and 5 bases at J; junction bases unmatched: 11. Germline V gives CDR1 SGHVS, CDR2 FNYEAQ. The CDR3 DNA follows: TGTGCCAGCAGCCCGGGACTAGCGGGGGGGCCTTTCCAGGAGACCCAGTACTTC. Translation: CASSPGLAGGPFQETQYF.

V is TRBV27 and J is TRBJ2-3; no clear D gene. The CDR3 has 13 amino acids. Trimming removed 6 bases at V and 9 bases at J, with 16 bases between. Looked up from germline, CDR1 is MNHEY and CDR2 is SMNVEV (reference sequence). In nucleotides, the CDR3 is TGTGCCAGCAGCTTGGTCCCGCGTACGACGCAGTATTTT. Translation gives CASSLVPRTTQYF.

The CDR3 nucleotides are TGCGCCAGCTCGCCGTCAGGCAGTTATGGCTACACCTTC. Its protein is CASSPSGSYGYTF. The chain carries TRBV5-1 and TRBJ1-2; no reliable D call. This CDR3 has 13 residues. V was clipped by 7 bases and J by 5 bases, with 15 bases between them. The germline CDR1 and CDR2 sequences are SGHRS and YFSETQ.

The chain links TRBV27 to TRBJ2-4, with TRBD2 as a possible D gene (7 bases). The V gene lost 4 bases and the J gene lost 0 bases, with 16 bases spanning the gap. This CDR3 has 17 amino acids. CDR1 and CDR2 (germline): MNHEY, SMNVEV (reference sequence). CDR3 sequence (DNA): TGTGCCAGCAGTTACCTACGGGGGGCGCAAGCCAAAAACATTCAGTACTTC. This encodes CASSYLRGAQAKNIQYF.

CDR3 region: CASSIVYGEETQYF. The CDR3 nucleotides read TGTGCCAGTAGTATAGTATACGGAGAAGAGACCCAGTACTTC. The chain is built from TRBV19 and TRBJ2-5, with D unclear. The germline V and J ends were trimmed by 1 base and 3 bases, with 9 bases remaining between them. The CDR3 length is 14 residues. Per the germline V gene, CDR1 is LNHDA and CDR2 is SQIVND (reference sequence).

This rearrangement joins TRBV18 to TRBJ1-5, with a possible D match to TRBD1 (5 bases). The CDR3 totals 15 residues. The V end lost 3 bases, the J end lost 7 bases, and 16 bases lay between the germline ends. Germline assignment: CDR1 KGHSH and CDR2 LQKENI. The CDR3 here is CASSPPGRAAQPQHF. The CDR3 region has the DNA TGTGCCAGCTCACCGCCAGGCAGGGCAGCCCAGCCCCAGCATTTT. The full variable domain, completed using reference TRBV18 and TRBJ1-5, is NAGVMQNPRHLVRRRGQEARLRCSPMKGHSHVYWYRQLPEEGLKFMVYLQKENIIDESGMPKERFSAEFPKEGPSILRIQQVVRGDSAAYFCASSPPGRAAQPQHFGDGTRLSIL.

The chain uses TRBV15 and TRBJ1-2, with D maybe TRBD1 (6 bases). This CDR3 is 17 amino acids long. Germline V gene lookup returns CDR1 LNHNV and CDR2 YYDKDF (reference sequence). The V end was cut by 0 bases, the J end by 8 bases, with 22 bases between. Written as DNA, the CDR3 is TGTGCCACCAGCAGAGATATGTCTCTTTTGGGGGCGAGCGGCTACACCTTC. It specifies CATSRDMSLLGASGYTF.

The CDR3 loop is CSVEGQAFGGYEQYF. The CDR3 DNA sequence: TGCAGCGTTGAAGGGCAGGCCTTCGGAGGGTACGAGCAGTACTTC. The chain recombines TRBV29-1 with TRBJ2-7; the D gene is possibly TRBD2 (6 bases). V lost 1 base to trimming and J lost 4 bases, with 17 bases between them. This CDR3 has 15 residues. CDR1 is SQVTM and CDR2 is ANQGSEA in the germline V gene.

This rearrangement joins TRBV28 to TRBJ2-3; D is perhaps TRBD2 (5 bases). CDR3 length: 14 residues. Germline lookup yields CDR1 MDHEN and CDR2 SYDVKM. V shed 5 bases and J shed 4 bases, with 13 bases lying between them. Here the CDR3 DNA reads TGTGCCAGCAGTCAGCAGCGGAGGTCAGATACGCAGTATTTT. Encoded protein: CASSQQRRSDTQYF.

The chain links TRBV18 to TRBJ1-5; 7 bases line up with TRBD1. Unmatched junction bases numbered 5, after V lost 6 bases and J lost 3 bases. Germline loops: CDR1 KGHSH, CDR2 LQKENI. The CDR3 runs 14 residues. The CDR3 DNA reads TGTGCCAGCTCGCGACAGGGTGACAATCAGCCCCAGCATTTT. It yields the protein CASSRQGDNQPQHF.

The rearrangement joins TRBV7-2 to TRBJ1-6; D remains ambiguous. V was cut by 3 bases and J by 15 bases, with 12 bases left in between. The germline V gene encodes CDR1 SGHTA and CDR2 FQGNSA. The CDR3 is 12 residues long. In DNA form, the CDR3 reads TGTGCCAGCAGCTTGGTCCGTCAGTTCCTCCACTTT. It translates to CASSLVRQFLHF.

The chain combines TRBV30 with TRBJ1-4, with a tentative D call TRBD1 (6 bases). The CDR3 has 13 amino acids. With 2 bases removed from V and 5 bases from J, the gap between germline ends came to 9 bases. Germline assignment: CDR1 GTSNPN and CDR2 SVGIG (reference sequence). CDR3 nucleotides: TGTGCCTGGAGTACGGACAGAAATGAAAAACTGTTTTTT. Translated: CAWSTDRNEKLFF. Variable domain in full (rest from reference TRBV30 and TRBJ1-4): SQTIHQWPATLVQPVGSPLSLECTVEGTSNPNLYWYRQAAGRGLQLLFYSVGIGQISSEVPQNLSASRPQDRQFILSSKKLLLSDSGFYLCAWSTDRNEKLFFGSGTQLSVL.

This chain links TRBV10-2 with TRBJ1-1; TRBD1 matches 8 bases. Germline loops: CDR1 WSHSY, CDR2 SAAADI. V was clipped by 7 bases and J by 0 bases; unmatched bases: 7. The length of the CDR3 is 15 residues. The CDR3 coding sequence is TGCGCCAGCATTAAAGACAGGGGAATGAACACTGAAGCTTTCTTT. Translation: CASIKDRGMNTEAFF.

This rearrangement joins TRBV6-1 to TRBJ2-7, with 8 bases identical to TRBD1. This CDR3 has 14 amino acids. J gave up 2 bases and V 5 bases, and 5 bases lay outside the gene matches. Germline V gene lookup returns CDR1 MNHNS and CDR2 SASEGT. The CDR3 region is CASSTRTGTYEQYF. The CDR3 bases are TGTGCCAGCAGTACTCGGACAGGGACCTACGAGCAGTACTTC.

This clone was seen more than once but under ten times. The rearrangement joins TRBV18 to TRBJ2-7; no clear D gene. V was cut by 2 bases and J by 4 bases, with 12 bases left in between. This CDR3 spans 14 amino acids. Germline CDR1 is KGHSH and CDR2 is LQKENI. DNA of the CDR3: TGTGCCAGCTCACCAGCGGCGCCCCGGTACGAGCAGTACTTC. Encoded protein: CASSPAAPRYEQYF.

V gene TRBV18 combines with J gene TRBJ1-5; 7 bases map to TRBD1. The CDR3 spans 16 residues. Germline assignment: CDR1 KGHSH and CDR2 LQKENI. With 3 bases clipped from V and 0 bases from J, the junction kept 5 bases outside the gene matches. CDR3 amino acids: CASSPGQKYSNQPQHF. In DNA, the CDR3 is TGTGCCAGCTCACCGGGACAGAAATATAGCAATCAGCCCCAGCATTTT.

The chain joins TRBV9 to TRBJ2-1, with 11 bases fitting TRBD2. The junction had 5 bases not matched to a gene; V was cut back by 0 bases and J by 3 bases. In germline, CDR1 is SGDLS, CDR2 YYNGEE. This CDR3 has 17 residues. This CDR3 is CASSVGLTSGGYNEQFF. The CDR3 coding sequence is TGTGCCAGCAGCGTAGGCCTAACTAGCGGGGGCTACAATGAGCAGTTCTTC.

This clone was seen a handful of times. The chain is built from TRBV4-3 and TRBJ1-1, with TRBD1 matching 11 bases. Germline trimming cut 6 bases from V and 4 bases from J; bases unmatched to any gene: 7. From germline, CDR1 is LGHNA and CDR2 YSLEER. The CDR3 is 15 residues long. As DNA, the CDR3 is TGCGCCAGCAGGGCCGGGACAGGGGGAAGCACTGAAGCTTTCTTT. As protein: CASRAGTGGSTEAFF.

V gene TRBV4-1 combines with J gene TRBJ1-3; 9 nucleotides match TRBD1. Losses at the gene ends were 4 bases for V and 4 bases for J; bases not matched to a gene: 8. CDR1 and CDR2 from the germline V gene are MGHRA and YSYEKL. The CDR3 consists of 16 residues. This chain's CDR3 is CASSPLGTGFGNTIYF. The CDR3 DNA is TGCGCCAGCAGCCCCCTCGGGACAGGGTTCGGAAACACCATATATTTT.

V gene TRBV27 combines with J gene TRBJ1-4; D is undetermined. The CDR3 runs 13 residues. V lost 5 bases and J 8 bases, leaving 12 bases between the germline ends. Germline-derived CDR1 and CDR2 are MNHEY and SMNVEV (reference sequence). The CDR3 here is CASSLFPGEKLFF. The CDR3 DNA follows: TGTGCCAGCAGTCTCTTCCCGGGGGAAAAACTGTTTTTT.

To note about this clone: Other DNA sequences within the sample encode an identical CDR3. The chain employs TRBV6-6 and TRBJ1-1, with a tentative D call TRBD1 (5 bases). CDR1 and CDR2 from the germline V gene are MNHNY and SVGAGI (reference sequence). This CDR3 contains 12 residues. The ends were cut back, 6 bases at V and 6 bases at J, with 11 bases in the middle. The CDR3 sequence is CASRAGFAEAFF. CDR3 in DNA: TGTGCCAGCAGGGCAGGGTTTGCTGAAGCTTTCTTT.

The rearrangement joins TRBV28 to TRBJ1-2; D gene uncertain. Deletions cut 6 bases from V and 3 bases from J, with 11 bases between. In germline, CDR1 is MDHEN, CDR2 SYDVKM. The CDR3 is 13 amino acids. CDR3: CASRSDQDYGYTF. The DNA for the CDR3 is TGTGCCAGCAGATCAGACCAGGACTATGGCTACACCTTC.

This clone showed up just a few times. The chain couples TRBV2 to TRBJ2-1; the D gene is possibly TRBD2 (6 bases). CDR1 SNHLY and CDR2 FYNNEI come from the germline V gene. V was shortened by 6 bases and J by 15 bases, with 15 bases between the two germline ends. The CDR3 consists of 11 residues. The CDR3 DNA reads TGTGCCAGCAGAGGCCTGCGGGGTTGGTTCTTC. It yields the protein CASRGLRGWFF.